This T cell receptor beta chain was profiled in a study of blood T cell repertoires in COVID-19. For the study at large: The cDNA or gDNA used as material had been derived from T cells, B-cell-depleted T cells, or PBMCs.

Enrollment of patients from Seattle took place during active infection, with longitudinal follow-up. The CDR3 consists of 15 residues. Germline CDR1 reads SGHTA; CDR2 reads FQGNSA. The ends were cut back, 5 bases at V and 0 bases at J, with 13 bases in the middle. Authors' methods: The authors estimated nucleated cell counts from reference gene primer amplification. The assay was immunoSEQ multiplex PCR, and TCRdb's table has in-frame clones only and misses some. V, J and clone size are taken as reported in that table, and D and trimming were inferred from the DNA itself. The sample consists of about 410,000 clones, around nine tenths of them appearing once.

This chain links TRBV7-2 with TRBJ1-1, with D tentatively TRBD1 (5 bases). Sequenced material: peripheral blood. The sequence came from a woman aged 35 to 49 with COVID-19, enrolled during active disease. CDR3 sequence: CASSDKQALNTEAFF. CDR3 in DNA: TGTGCCAGCAGCGATAAACAGGCCCTGAACACTGAAGCTTTCTTT.